The source of this TCR beta chain is a study of human T cells and chemical hapten exposure. Study-level background: Alopecia areata, totalis or universalis affected patients who were mostly female.

The CDR3 contains 16 residues. CDR1 SGHTA and CDR2 FQGNSA come from the germline V gene. Unmatched junction bases numbered 11, after V lost 7 bases and J lost 7 bases. This clonotype was seen ten or more times. Time point specified: patch test 2, 6 weeks after DPC sensitization. Treatment indicated: therapeutic diphenylcyclopropenone sensitization with weekly scalp DPC. Ahead of each patch test application, blood was drawn. TCRdb re-analysed the RACE reads in MiXCR, keeping a single row per CDR3 protein. The sample carries tens of thousands of distinct CDR3 sequences, approximately 3.3% recorded once. The chain links TRBV7-2 to TRBJ1-6; 9 bases align to TRBD1. The sequence was obtained from a middle-aged man with alopecia areata. Some clones in this sample may be carry-over from other donors' samples. The input for sequencing was whole blood, taken in connection with sensitization to the hapten diphenylcyclopropenone (DPC). Written as DNA, the CDR3 is TGTGCCAGCACCCCCTCTCCGGGACAGGGAAATTCACCCCTCCACTTT. Translating gives CASTPSPGQGNSPLHF. The variable domain in full, completed from reference TRBV7-2 and TRBJ1-6, reads GAGVSQSPSNKVTEKGKDVELRCDPISGHTALYWYRQSLGQGLEFLIYFQGNSAPDKSGLPSDRFSAERTGGSVSTLTIQRTQQEDSAVYLCASTPSPGQGNSPLHFGNGTRLTVT.